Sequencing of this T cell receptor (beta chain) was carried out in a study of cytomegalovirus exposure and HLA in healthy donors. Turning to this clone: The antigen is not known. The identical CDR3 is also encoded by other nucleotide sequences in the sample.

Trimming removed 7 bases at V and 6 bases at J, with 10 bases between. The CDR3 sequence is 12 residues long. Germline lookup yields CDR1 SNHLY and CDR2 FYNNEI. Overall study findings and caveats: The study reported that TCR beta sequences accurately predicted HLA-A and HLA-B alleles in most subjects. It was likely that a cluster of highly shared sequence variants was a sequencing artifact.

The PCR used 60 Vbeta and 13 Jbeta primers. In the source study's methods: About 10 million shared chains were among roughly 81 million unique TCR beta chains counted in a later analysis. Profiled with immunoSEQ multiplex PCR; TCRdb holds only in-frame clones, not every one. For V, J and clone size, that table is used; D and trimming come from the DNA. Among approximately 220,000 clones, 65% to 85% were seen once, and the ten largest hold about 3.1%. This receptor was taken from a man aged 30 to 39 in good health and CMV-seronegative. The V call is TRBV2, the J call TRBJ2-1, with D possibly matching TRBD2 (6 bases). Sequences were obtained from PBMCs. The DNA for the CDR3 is TGTGCCAGCAAGGGTAGCGGCAATGAGCAGTTCTTC. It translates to CASKGSGNEQFF.